Sequencing of this T cell receptor beta chain was carried out in a study of blood T cell repertoires in COVID-19 (dated by TCRdb to the early 2020s). Looking at the study overall: Collaborator samples came from the United States, Italy and Spain and covered acute and convalescent phases of COVID-19. Where available, HLA class I and class II types were obtained from metadata supplied by the sample provider rather than from assay-based typing. The repertoires were released in a freely available public database intended as a resource for research on the immune response to SARS-CoV-2. Subjects who had been exposed to COVID-19, were actively infected with it, or had recovered from it provided the deeply sampled blood TCRbeta repertoires that made up the dataset. The samples were drawn from two sources: the first 160 participants of the ongoing ImmuneRACE study, and over 1,000 subjects contributed by 6 global collaborators. Sample metadata almost always included a de-identified subject ID, COVID-19 status, age in years and sex. The prospective study material was composed of cDNA or gDNA derived from T cells, B-cell-depleted T cells, or PBMCs. Broader findings and caveats from the paper: The amount of clinical and demographic metadata varied by source and participant and was provided uncurated.

TCRbeta CDR3 regions were amplified from genomic DNA by means of the immunoSEQ Assay, a bias-controlled multiplex PCR. On the authors' methods: The number of nucleated cells in each sample was estimated from the amplification of reference gene primers within the assay. To quantify the absolute abundance of each unique TCRbeta CDR3 rearrangement, sequence reads were collapsed and filtered. For each sample, productive Simpson clonality was calculated as the square root of Simpson's diversity index over productive rearrangements. This immuneACCESS table, as held by TCRdb, lists in-frame sequences with V and J called but not all clones. Of the missing ones, under half trace to an unresolved V gene in checked studies; the others have no known cause. V, J and clone size are taken as reported in that table, and D and trimming were inferred from the DNA itself. The sample data list roughly 230,000 clones, and approximately 86% of these were observed just once. Jointly, the top ten make up 5.5% of the sample.

Whole blood was collected in K2EDTA tubes by collaborating institutions according to the institutions' own protocols. For TCRbeta analysis, collaborators shipped samples as frozen whole blood, isolated PBMCs, or DNA extracted from either of those sample types. V loses 0 bases, J loses 1 base, and the germline ends lie 13 bases apart. CDR1 and CDR2 are drawn from the germline V gene: SGDLS, YYNGEE. The CDR3 starts with the cysteine, ends with the phenylalanine, and has 16 residues. Only the CDR3 DNA is retained, 48 bases long and in frame from the first base. Regarding this clone: Which antigen it targets is not known. Qualities for individual bases were not recorded, and no much larger clone is one base off.

The sequencing sample was made of peripheral blood. Rearrangement joined TRBV9 to TRBJ2-5, with an unclear D gene assignment. This TCR was sampled from a human donor in a cohort sampled during active COVID-19. At the DNA level, the sequence is TGTGCCAGCAGCGTAGGTATAGTGATCCCCCAAGAGACCCAGTACTTC. Its amino acids are CASSVGIVIPQETQYF.